This T cell receptor (beta chain) appears in the sequencing data of a study of shared clonotypes between healthy human individuals. V lost 6 bases, J lost 4 bases, and 9 bases stayed unmatched. The CDR3 spans 14 residues. Germline assignment: CDR1 PRHDT and CDR2 FYEKMQ (reference sequence). Researchers ran the assay at a deep level. Method: immunoSEQ multiplex PCR; TCRdb's copy keeps in-frame clones and lacks some. The table lists 1.5 million to 2.5 million clones, 85% to 95% of them singletons. CD8 cells regarded as naive lacked CD45RO, were positively chosen for CCR7, and omitted terminally differentiated effector memory CD45RA+ cells.

The source is a man aged 18 to 29 in good health. Sequenced: naive CD8+ T cells sorted from blood. J is TRBJ2-7 and V is TRBV13; 7 bases are shared with TRBD1. CDR3 sequence (DNA): TGTGCCAGCAGTTCAACAGGGGCCACTTACGAGCAGTACTTC. Translating gives CASSSTGATYEQYF.